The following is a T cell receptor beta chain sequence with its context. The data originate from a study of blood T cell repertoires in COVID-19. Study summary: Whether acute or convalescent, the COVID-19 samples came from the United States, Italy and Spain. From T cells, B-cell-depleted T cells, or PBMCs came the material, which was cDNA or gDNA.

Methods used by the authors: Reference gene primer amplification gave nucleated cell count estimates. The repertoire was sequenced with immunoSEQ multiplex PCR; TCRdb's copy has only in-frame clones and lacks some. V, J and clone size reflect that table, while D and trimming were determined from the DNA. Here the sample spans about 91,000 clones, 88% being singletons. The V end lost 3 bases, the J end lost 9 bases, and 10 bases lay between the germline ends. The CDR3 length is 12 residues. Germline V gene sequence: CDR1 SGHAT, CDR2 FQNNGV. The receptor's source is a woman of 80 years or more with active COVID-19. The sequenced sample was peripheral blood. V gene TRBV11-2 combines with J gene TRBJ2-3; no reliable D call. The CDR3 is CASSFDSRTQYF. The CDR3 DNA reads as TGTGCCAGCAGCTTTGATTCTAGGACGCAGTATTTT.